What follows are 28 T cell receptor beta chains derived from one specimen sequenced in a study of T cell responses to AZD1222 COVID-19 vaccine. The table came from immunoSEQ multiplex PCR; TCRdb's copy has only in-frame clones and leaves some out. The repertoire holds some 66,000 clones, with 89% as singletons. The specimen comprised peripheral blood, sampled 28 days after the second AZD1222 dose. These receptors were taken from an adult who received the AZD1222 COVID-19 vaccine.

V gene TRBV29-1 combines with J gene TRBJ1-6; 8 bases align to TRBD1. The CDR3 length is 13 residues. V lost 5 bases, J lost 7 bases, and 4 bases stayed unmatched. The germline V gene has CDR1 SQVTM and CDR2 ANQGSEA. CDR3 bases: TGCAGCGTTTCCCGGGACAGGAATTCACCCCTCCACTTT. This translates into CSVSRDRNSPLHF.

This clone appeared a single time. This chain links TRBV28 with TRBJ2-3; 7 nucleotides line up with TRBD2. The CDR3 has 15 amino acids. V shed 7 bases, J shed 0 bases, and the junction held 7 bases outside the gene matches. Germline lookup yields CDR1 MDHEN and CDR2 SYDVKM. The CDR3 is CASIRLAASTDTQYF. In DNA form, the CDR3 reads TGTGCCAGCATCCGACTAGCAGCTAGCACAGATACGCAGTATTTT.

V and J are TRBV30 and TRBJ2-7, with D hard to call. Deletions cut 0 bases from V and 6 bases from J, with 12 bases between. The CDR3 spans 13 residues. Germline V gives CDR1 GTSNPN, CDR2 SVGIG (reference sequence). The DNA of the CDR3 is TGTGCCTGGAGTGTTTCTAGGTCCGGCGAGCAGTACTTC. This gives the protein CAWSVSRSGEQYF.

CDR3 loop: CASSEGGRGDEQFF. CDR3 nucleotides: TGCGCCAGCAGTGAGGGGGGCAGGGGTGATGAGCAGTTCTTC. The chain couples TRBV10-1 to TRBJ2-1, with a weak D call TRBD1 (6 bases). CDR3 length: 14 amino acids. CDR1 and CDR2 from the germline V gene are WNHNN and SYGVQD (reference sequence). Between the trimmed V and J ends, which lost 2 bases and 8 bases, there was a span of 13 bases.

This clone was detected once. The chain has TRBV14 and TRBJ2-1; 9 nucleotides agree with TRBD1. From germline, CDR1 is SGHDN and CDR2 FVKESK. V trimming: 6 bases; J trimming: 7 bases; junction bases outside the gene matches: 13. The CDR3 totals 16 residues. The CDR3 bases are TGTGCCAGCAGTCGAACCGGGACAGGGATCTGGAATGAGCAGTTCTTC. This sequence encodes CASSRTGTGIWNEQFF.

CDR3 loop: CASSFLDGEQFF. The CDR3 region has the DNA TGTGCCAGCAGTTTTCTAGATGGGGAGCAGTTCTTC. This chain joins TRBV27 and TRBJ2-1, with D unclear. Trimming removed 3 bases at V and 10 bases at J, with 10 bases between. In germline, CDR1 is MNHEY, CDR2 SMNVEV (reference sequence). This CDR3 comprises 12 residues.

J is TRBJ2-3 and V is TRBV11-3; 11 bases fit TRBD2. The CDR3 length is 17 residues. The V gene end was trimmed by 4 bases and the J gene end by 0 bases; junction bases not matched to a gene: 6. Germline V gene data show CDR1 as SGHNT and CDR2 as YENEEA. The CDR3 DNA reads TGTGCCAGCAGCTCCCTGGCTAGCGGGGGGAGCACAGATACGCAGTATTTT. Amino acids: CASSSLASGGSTDTQYF.

The chain recombines TRBV6-2 or TRBV6-3 with TRBJ2-1; D uncertain. CDR1 MNHEY and CDR2 SVGEGT come from the germline V gene. There are 12 residues in the CDR3. V was shortened by 3 bases and J by 6 bases, with 6 bases between the two germline ends. The CDR3 reads CASSYSGNEQFF. The CDR3 nucleotides are TGTGCCAGCAGTTATTCTGGCAATGAGCAGTTCTTC.

This rearrangement joins TRBV7-3 to TRBJ2-1; D unclear. Germline V gene lookup returns CDR1 SGHTA and CDR2 FQGTGA. The CDR3 sequence is 13 residues long. V gave up 2 bases and J gave up 12 bases, with 14 bases separating them. The CDR3 nucleotides are TGTGCCAGCAGCTTACAACCGGACGGCGGGCAGTTCTTC. This gives the protein CASSLQPDGGQFF.

The chain joins TRBV6-5 to TRBJ1-5; the D is unclear. CDR1 is MNHEY, CDR2 SVGAGI, per germline. V gave up 5 bases and J gave up 4 bases, with 9 bases separating them. The CDR3 runs to 13 residues. The CDR3, as DNA: TGTGCCAGCAGTCACTTGGAAAATCAGCCCCAGCATTTT. Translated, it gives CASSHLENQPQHF.

The chain links TRBV2 to TRBJ1-5, with 7 bases lining up with TRBD1. Germline-derived CDR1 and CDR2 are SNHLY and FYNNEI. Trimming cost V 1 base and J 4 bases; bases outside gene matches: 10. This CDR3 is built from 17 residues. CDR3 nucleotides: TGTGCCAGCAGTGAAGTTTTTCGTGGGGACAGAAATCAGCCCCAGCATTTT. It is translated as CASSEVFRGDRNQPQHF.

This clone is termed medium-sized. V and J are TRBV7-2 and TRBJ2-7, with 12 bases aligning to TRBD1. This CDR3 comprises 15 residues. J was trimmed by 7 bases and V by 5 bases; bases with no gene match: 9. Germline V gene lookup returns CDR1 SGHTA and CDR2 FQGNSA. The CDR3 DNA follows: TGTGCCAGCAGCCCCCGGGGACAGGGGGCGGAAGAGCAGTACTTC. Translated: CASSPRGQGAEEQYF. The full variable domain, completed using reference TRBV7-2 and TRBJ2-7, is GAGVSQSPSNKVTEKGKDVELRCDPISGHTALYWYRQSLGQGLEFLIYFQGNSAPDKSGLPSDRFSAERTGGSVSTLTIQRTQQEDSAVYLCASSPRGQGAEEQYFGPGTRLTVT.

V usage is TRBV30 and J usage is TRBJ1-2; 7 positions match TRBD1. Trimming removed 3 bases from V and 10 bases from J; junction bases left unmatched: 8. Germline assignment: CDR1 GTSNPN and CDR2 SVGIG (reference sequence). There are 12 residues in the CDR3. The CDR3 nucleotides read TGTGCCTGGAGCGGACAGGCCGCCGTCTACACCTTC. This gives the protein CAWSGQAAVYTF.

V is TRBV24-1 and J is TRBJ2-1; 7 positions agree with TRBD1. Looked up from germline, CDR1 is KGHDR and CDR2 is SFDVKD. The ends lost 1 base at V and 4 bases at J; junction bases unmatched: 12. The CDR3 has 18 amino acids. CDR3 coding DNA: TGTGCCACCAGTGATTTAAAGGGTCGGGACAGCGATTACAATGAGCAGTTCTTC. Its protein product is CATSDLKGRDSDYNEQFF.

The rearrangement links TRBV4-3 to TRBJ2-5; D is tentatively TRBD1 or TRBD2 (6 bases each). V was cut by 1 base and J by 3 bases, with 15 bases left in between. This CDR3 contains 16 residues. Germline CDR1 reads LGHNA; CDR2 reads YSLEER. In DNA form, the CDR3 reads TGCGCCAGCAGCCAAGTCGGAGGGGGAAATAAAGAGACCCAGTACTTC. This gives the protein CASSQVGGGNKETQYF.

The rearrangement links TRBV4-1 to TRBJ1-6; no firm D call. The CDR3 extends over 20 amino acids. Trimming shortened V by 3 bases and J by 7 bases, and 28 bases separated the two germline ends. Germline V CDR1 and CDR2: MGHRA, YSYEKL. The CDR3 coding sequence is TGCGCCAGCAGCCACCCCCCAGGCACAGCGATTTTCCTTAGGAATTCACCCCTCCACTTT. Translating gives CASSHPPGTAIFLRNSPLHF.

The chain couples TRBV5-4 to TRBJ2-7; no definite D call. Trimming stripped 0 bases from V and 6 bases from J, with 10 bases between. Germline-derived CDR1 and CDR2 are SGHNT and YYREEE (reference sequence). This CDR3 has 13 amino acids. CDR3 loop: CASSLGSEREQYF. The CDR3 coding sequence is TGTGCCAGCAGCTTGGGGAGCGAGCGCGAGCAGTACTTC.

V is TRBV9 and J is TRBJ2-1, with TRBD2 identical over 10 bases. V dropped 2 bases and J dropped 1; count of bases not matched to a gene: 6. The CDR3 spans 17 residues. Germline V gene data show CDR1 as SGDLS and CDR2 as YYNGEE. As DNA, the CDR3 is TGTGCCAGCAGCGTTGGAGCGGGAGGGGGGTCCTACAATGAGCAGTTCTTC. Amino acid sequence: CASSVGAGGGSYNEQFF.

V is TRBV4-1 and J is TRBJ2-7; tentatively, D is TRBD2 (6 bases). This CDR3 has 17 amino acids. V lost 1 base and J 3 bases, leaving 19 bases between the germline ends. From germline, CDR1 is MGHRA and CDR2 YSYEKL. The CDR3 nucleotides read TGCGCCAGCAGCCAAGTCGTTTATCCGGAGGGCGGCTACGAGCAGTACTTC. Its protein is CASSQVVYPEGGYEQYF.

This clone showed up just once. The chain links TRBV5-1 to TRBJ2-7; TRBD2 aligns across 11 bases. CDR1 and CDR2 (germline): SGHRS, YFSETQ. J lost 4 bases, V lost 0 bases, and 3 bases had no gene match. The CDR3 extends over 15 amino acids. The chain's CDR3 is CASSLEPSGRYEQYF. As DNA, the CDR3 is TGCGCCAGCAGCTTGGAGCCTAGCGGGAGGTACGAGCAGTACTTC. Using reference TRBV5-1 and TRBJ2-7 for the parts outside the CDR3, the full variable domain is KAGVTQTPRYLIKTRGQQVTLSCSPISGHRSVSWYQQTPGQGLQFLFEYFSETQRNKGNFPGRFSGRQFSNSRSEMNVSTLELGDSALYLCASSLEPSGRYEQYFGPGTRLTVT.

CDR3 loop: CASSNLAREDTQYF. As DNA, the CDR3 is TGTGCCAGCTCAAATCTAGCGAGGGAAGATACGCAGTATTTT. This rearrangement joins TRBV18 to TRBJ2-3; tentatively, D is TRBD2 (6 bases). The CDR3 spans 14 residues. Germline CDR1 reads KGHSH; CDR2 reads LQKENI. V shed 5 bases and J shed 5 bases, with 14 bases lying between them.

This chain uses TRBV20-1 with TRBJ1-1; D remains ambiguous. V was shortened by 1 base and J by 3 bases, with 3 bases between the two germline ends. The CDR3 consists of 11 residues. CDR1 and CDR2 (germline): DFQATT, SNEGSKA (reference sequence). CDR3 loop: CSARGYTEAFF. DNA for the CDR3: TGCAGTGCTAGAGGATACACTGAAGCTTTCTTT.

The J gene is TRBJ2-7, the V gene TRBV6-5; D is undetermined. CDR3 length equals 15 residues. V was shortened by 0 bases and J by 3 bases, with 12 bases between the two germline ends. Germline CDR1 is MNHEY and CDR2 is SVGAGI. The CDR3 nucleotides read TGTGCCAGCAGTTACTCGTTGAGAGGCCTCTACGAGCAGTACTTC. Its translation: CASSYSLRGLYEQYF.

The V gene is TRBV27, the J gene TRBJ2-7; 9 nucleotides align to TRBD1. Trimming at V came to 3 bases and at J to 0 bases, leaving 3 bases not matched to a gene. The germline CDR1 and CDR2 sequences are MNHEY and SMNVEV (reference sequence). The length of the CDR3 is 15 residues. CDR3 DNA: TGTGCCAGCAGTTTGGTGGGACAGGGCTCCTACGAGCAGTACTTC. It encodes CASSLVGQGSYEQYF.

The chain links TRBV19 to TRBJ2-3, with 8 bases matching TRBD1. J was trimmed by 6 bases and V by 8 bases; bases with no gene match: 7. The CDR3 runs 13 residues. The germline CDR1 and CDR2 sequences are LNHDA and SQIVND (reference sequence). The CDR3 loop is CASGDRPRDTQYF. The CDR3 coding sequence is TGTGCCAGTGGGGACAGGCCCCGGGATACGCAGTATTTT.

The rearrangement links TRBV7-3 to TRBJ2-1; D is uncertain. This CDR3 is 14 amino acids long. V lost 3 bases and J lost 8, with 14 bases in between. Per germline, CDR1 SGHTA and CDR2 FQGTGA. The CDR3, as DNA: TGTGCCAGCAGCTTCCGCCAGGTTGGCGATGAGCAGTTCTTC. Translated: CASSFRQVGDEQFF.

V usage is TRBV27 and J usage is TRBJ1-1; 8 bases line up with TRBD1. The CDR3 sequence is 15 residues long. CDR1 is MNHEY, CDR2 SMNVEV, per germline (reference sequence). The ends lost 7 bases at V and 1 base at J; junction bases unmatched: 8. This CDR3 is CASIPLGQGNTEAFF. In DNA, the CDR3 is TGTGCCAGCATACCTCTCGGACAGGGGAACACTGAAGCTTTCTTT.

V gene TRBV19 combines with J gene TRBJ1-4, with 10 bases identical to TRBD1. Germline V lookup: CDR1 LNHDA, CDR2 SQIVND (reference sequence). V was pared by 6 bases and J by 8 bases, with 15 bases of the junction left unmatched. This CDR3 region has 17 residues. This CDR3 is CASRAGTGEVLGEKLFF. The CDR3 region has the DNA TGTGCCAGTAGGGCCGGGACAGGGGAGGTGTTAGGCGAAAAACTGTTTTTT.